Following are 19 T cell receptor beta chains from one sample sequenced in a study of blood T cell repertoires in COVID-19. Produced via immunoSEQ multiplex PCR; TCRdb's table is partial and in-frame only. The sample records around 92,000 clones, roughly 87% being singletons. The sample was peripheral blood. These receptors all come from a woman of 80 years or more with active COVID-19.

The rearrangement joins TRBV18 to TRBJ2-3, with 9 bases that match TRBD1. CDR3 length equals 16 residues. The germline CDR1 and CDR2 sequences are KGHSH and LQKENI. Losses at the gene ends were 5 bases for V and 1 base for J; bases not matched to a gene: 7. The DNA for the CDR3 is TGTGCCAGCTCATCGGCCTGGGACAGGGGCACAGATACGCAGTATTTT. Translating gives CASSSAWDRGTDTQYF.

The rearrangement links TRBV15 to TRBJ2-7; D call uncertain. V shed 1 base and J shed 2 bases, with 6 bases lying between them. The CDR3 spans 13 residues. Per the germline V gene, CDR1 is LNHNV and CDR2 is YYDKDF (reference sequence). CDR3: CATSRGLTYEQYF. Here the CDR3 DNA reads TGTGCCACCAGCAGAGGGCTGACCTACGAGCAGTACTTC.

V usage is TRBV6-2 or TRBV6-3 and J usage is TRBJ1-2, with D perhaps TRBD1 (5 bases). The V gene lost 6 bases and the J gene lost 2 bases, with 16 bases spanning the gap. Germline V lookup: CDR1 MNHEY, CDR2 SVGEGT. This CDR3 is 15 amino acids long. The CDR3 region is CASSLGHPGNYGYTF. The DNA for the CDR3 is TGTGCCAGCAGCTTAGGACATCCAGGGAACTATGGCTACACCTTC.

The V and J genes are TRBV10-3 and TRBJ2-2, with D possibly being TRBD2 (5 bases). The length of the CDR3 is 21 residues. Trimming took 6 bases from V and 0 from J, leaving 29 bases between them. Germline-derived CDR1 and CDR2 are ENHRY and SYGVKD. Here the CDR3 reads CAISEHFPGLQPNPNTGELFF. The CDR3 coding sequence is TGTGCCATCAGCGAACACTTCCCCGGACTGCAACCAAACCCGAACACCGGGGAGCTGTTTTTT.

V gene TRBV3-1 (or the pseudogene TRBV3-2) combines with J gene TRBJ1-1, with 7 bases aligning to TRBD1. Looked up from germline, CDR1 is LGHDT and CDR2 is YNNKEL (reference sequence). The length of the CDR3 is 14 residues. Germline trimming cut 2 bases from V and 7 bases from J; bases unmatched to any gene: 7. CDR3 sequence: CASSQRDRGSEAFF. The CDR3 DNA reads TGTGCCAGCAGCCAAAGGGACAGAGGCAGTGAAGCTTTCTTT.

V gene TRBV3-1 (or the pseudogene TRBV3-2) combines with J gene TRBJ2-1; D call uncertain. The germline V gene encodes CDR1 LGHDT and CDR2 YNNKEL (reference sequence). V was shortened by 0 bases and J by 7 bases, with 10 bases between the two germline ends. The CDR3 covers 14 residues. CDR3 DNA sequence: TGTGCCAGCAGCCAAGAGGCTCGAGGTAATGAGCAGTTCTTC. Amino acid sequence: CASSQEARGNEQFF.

V is TRBV29-1 and J is TRBJ2-3, with unresolved D. The V gene lost 4 bases and the J gene lost 0 bases, with 8 bases spanning the gap. The CDR3 is made up of 13 amino acids. The V gene's germline CDR1 is SQVTM and CDR2 ANQGSEA. CDR3 protein: CSVASASTDTQYF. Here the CDR3 DNA reads TGCAGCGTTGCCAGCGCTAGCACAGATACGCAGTATTTT.

The sample holds a few counts of this clone. V gene TRBV7-9 combines with J gene TRBJ1-5, with D tentatively TRBD1 (6 bases). The germline CDR1 and CDR2 sequences are SEHNR and FQNEAQ (reference sequence). The germline V and J ends were trimmed by 5 bases and 0 bases, with 14 bases remaining between them. This CDR3 spans 16 amino acids. The CDR3 coding sequence is TGTGCCAGCAGCCAGGGGCAGGGGTATAGCAATCAGCCCCAGCATTTT. It codes for CASSQGQGYSNQPQHF.

The rearrangement uses TRBV11-3 and TRBJ1-1, with a tentative D call TRBD1 (5 bases). Germline CDR1 SGHNT, CDR2 YENEEA. V lost 1 base and J 4 bases, leaving 7 bases between the germline ends. The CDR3 has 13 amino acids. The CDR3 nucleotides read TGTGCCAGCAGCTTAGTTCAGGGCACTGAAGCTTTCTTT. It codes for CASSLVQGTEAFF.

The chain recombines TRBV18 with TRBJ1-1; D might be TRBD1 (6 bases). There are 14 residues in the CDR3. Germline V gene lookup returns CDR1 KGHSH and CDR2 LQKENI. The V and J ends lost 3 bases and 8 bases respectively, with 16 bases between them. The CDR3 is CASSPQGREREAFF. In nucleotides, the CDR3 is TGTGCCAGCTCACCCCAGGGGAGGGAGCGCGAAGCTTTCTTT.

The chain uses TRBV9 and TRBJ2-3; 7 positions match TRBD2. The CDR3 is 15 residues long. Germline CDR1 is SGDLS and CDR2 is YYNGEE. Trimming took 0 bases from V and 2 from J; bases not matched to a gene: 3. CDR3 nucleotides: TGTGCCAGCAGCGTAGGCCTAGCGGACACAGATACGCAGTATTTT. Translated: CASSVGLADTDTQYF.

The sample holds a few counts of this clone. CDR3 sequence: CASSARDRASDTQYF. CDR3 DNA sequence: TGTGCCAGCAGCGCCCGGGACAGGGCTTCAGATACGCAGTATTTT. The chain recombines TRBV7-9 with TRBJ2-3, with 9 bases fitting TRBD1. Germline V gene lookup returns CDR1 SEHNR and CDR2 FQNEAQ (reference sequence). J lost 4 bases, V lost 5 bases, and 7 bases had no gene match. The CDR3 sequence is 15 residues long.

The gene calls are TRBV3-1 (or the pseudogene TRBV3-2) and TRBJ2-5, with D unresolved. V was clipped by 0 bases and J by 8 bases, with 7 bases between them. This CDR3 spans 12 amino acids. The V gene's germline CDR1 is LGHDT and CDR2 YNNKEL (reference sequence). CDR3 loop: CASSQEGRTQYF. DNA of the CDR3: TGTGCCAGCAGCCAAGAGGGCCGCACCCAGTACTTC.

The chain recombines TRBV7-3 with TRBJ2-1, with 8 bases matching TRBD1. Trimming at V came to 4 bases and at J to 8 bases, leaving 7 bases not matched to a gene. The CDR3 contains 14 residues. Germline V lookup: CDR1 SGHTA, CDR2 FQGTGA. Here the CDR3 DNA reads TGTGCCAGCAGCTCAGGGGGCGCGGCCCATGAGCAGTTCTTC. This encodes CASSSGGAAHEQFF.

The chain combines TRBV13 with TRBJ1-6; a weak D match, TRBD1 (6 bases). V lost 5 bases and J lost 4, with 9 bases in between. The length of the CDR3 is 14 residues. Germline lookup yields CDR1 PRHDT and CDR2 FYEKMQ (reference sequence). Written as DNA, the CDR3 is TGTGCCAGCAGCCCCGGACAGTATAATTCACCCCTCCACTTT. It codes for CASSPGQYNSPLHF.

This clone was counted only a few times. The chain is built from TRBV7-9 and TRBJ2-1, with a weak D call TRBD1 (6 bases). The V end was cut by 4 bases, the J end by 4 bases, with 14 bases between. This CDR3 spans 15 amino acids. From germline, CDR1 is SEHNR and CDR2 FQNEAQ (reference sequence). The CDR3 is CASSSGDRYYNEQFF. CDR3 coding DNA: TGTGCCAGCAGCTCTGGCGACAGGTATTACAATGAGCAGTTCTTC.

A few counts support this clone. The gene calls are TRBV9 and TRBJ1-4, with 7 nucleotides matching TRBD1. Germline V CDR1 and CDR2: SGDLS, YYNGEE. V shed 0 bases and J 6 bases; nucleotides not matched to a gene: 8. The CDR3 is made up of 16 amino acids. CDR3 DNA sequence: TGTGCCAGCAGCGTAGATGGCAGGGGGACGTATGAAAAACTGTTTTTT. Amino acids: CASSVDGRGTYEKLFF.

V gene TRBV7-2 combines with J gene TRBJ2-5; 10 nucleotides line up with TRBD2. The CDR3 has 15 amino acids. The J segment lost 5 bases and the V segment lost 4 bases, leaving 7 bases of the junction unmatched. From germline, CDR1 is SGHTA and CDR2 FQGNSA. CDR3 amino acids: CASSSTGTSVETQYF. As DNA, the CDR3 is TGTGCCAGCAGCTCCACCGGGACTAGCGTGGAGACCCAGTACTTC. Variable domain in full (rest from reference TRBV7-2 and TRBJ2-5): GAGVSQSPSNKVTEKGKDVELRCDPISGHTALYWYRQSLGQGLEFLIYFQGNSAPDKSGLPSDRFSAERTGGSVSTLTIQRTQQEDSAVYLCASSSTGTSVETQYFGPGTRLLVL.

For the CDR3, the DNA is TGTGCCAGCTCACCACCGACAGGGTTCTCCTACGAGCAGTACTTC. Its protein is CASSPPTGFSYEQYF. The chain is built from TRBV18 and TRBJ2-7, with TRBD1 matching 7 bases. With 0 bases clipped from V and 0 bases from J, the junction kept 2 bases outside the gene matches. CDR3 length: 15 amino acids. The germline V gene encodes CDR1 KGHSH and CDR2 LQKENI.